This T cell receptor beta chain was identified during a study of OX40 agonist ivuxolimab in advanced cancers. In the study overall: Patients were dosed intravenously with ivuxolimab at 0.01 to 10 mg/kg every 2 weeks.

Using immunoSEQ multiplex PCR, the repertoire was profiled, and TCRdb retains in-frame clones only, with some absent. Here the sample spans approximately 90,000 clones, 87% being singletons. From germline, CDR1 is SGHAT and CDR2 FQNNGV. The CDR3 contains 15 residues. V gave up 5 bases and J gave up 2 bases; unmatched junction bases: 6. In regard to this clone: The target antigen is unknown.

General study points: More expanded clones were seen, on average, in CD8+ T cells than in CD4+. There was clonal expansion of CD4+ and CD8+ blood T cells by week 6 at 0.1 to 3.0 mg/kg. Certain nonresponding patients likewise had low normalized T-cell clonal expansion.

This TCR was recovered from an adult with an advanced solid tumor such as melanoma, head and neck, liver or kidney cancer. The V call is TRBV11-2, the J call TRBJ1-3; 7 positions match TRBD1. The source material was CD4+ or CD8+ T cells sorted from blood, sampled in a trial of the OX40 agonist ivuxolimab. CDR3 protein: CASSTQGGAGNTIYF. The DNA of the CDR3 is TGTGCCAGCAGCACTCAGGGGGGTGCTGGAAACACCATATATTTT.